This TCR beta chain is drawn from a study of blood T cell repertoires in COVID-19. About the study: Spain, Italy and the United States supplied samples that represented acute and convalescent COVID-19. The cDNA or gDNA used as material had been derived from T cells, B-cell-depleted T cells, or PBMCs.

In the original workflow: Estimation of nucleated cell counts was performed using reference gene primer amplification. Using immunoSEQ multiplex PCR, the repertoire was profiled, and TCRdb retains in-frame clones only, with some absent. The V and J calls and clone size come from that table; D and trimming were worked out from the DNA. Of 120,000 or so clones in the sample, roughly 90% are singletons; the top ten hold around 3.7%. Germline lookup yields CDR1 LNHDA and CDR2 SQIVND (reference sequence). Trimming took off 7 bases at V and 0 bases at J, with 16 bases between the two ends. This CDR3 contains 15 residues.

This chain connects TRBV19 to TRBJ2-7, with TRBD2 as a possible D gene (6 bases). The source material was peripheral blood. The receptor was derived from a man aged 45-65 years with active COVID-19. CDR3 in amino acids: CASMEGTRSSYEQYV. CDR3 bases: TGTGCCAGTATGGAGGGGACCCGGAGCTCCTACGAGCAGTACGTC.